This TCR beta chain was sequenced during a study of blood T cell repertoires in COVID-19. Generated by immunoSEQ multiplex PCR, the TCRdb table keeps only in-frame clones and is missing some. This table holds 160,000 or so clones, 86% found once. CDR3 length: 13 residues. Trimming removed 0 bases from V and 12 bases from J, with 14 bases in between. From germline, CDR1 is MNHEY and CDR2 SVGEGT. The rearrangement uses TRBV6-2 or TRBV6-3 and TRBJ1-1, with D perhaps matching TRBD1 (6 bases). The specimen sequenced was peripheral blood. The source is a woman aged 65 to 85 with acute or convalescent COVID-19. As DNA, the CDR3 is TGTGCCAGCAGTTACTCCCCTCAGGGGAAACCTTTCTTT. It codes for CASSYSPQGKPFF.